One and the same sample provided the 24 T cell receptor beta chains below, sequenced in a study of Ad26.COV2.S vaccination and SARS-CoV-2 variants. TCRdb's copy holds only in-frame clones and misses some; the assay was immunoSEQ multiplex PCR. The top ten clones hold about 10% of a sample with around 300,000 clones, 86% of them seen once. Treatment defined: some 20 received Ad26.COV2.S at low or high dose, single or two shots; about 5 received placebo; per-sample allocation not given. Sampling happened 63 days after the first vaccine or placebo injection. Sequences were derived from peripheral blood, sampled in a trial of Ad26.COV2.S vaccine versus placebo. The origin of the receptors is a person aged 18 to 59 who received the Ad26.COV2.S COVID-19 vaccine or a placebo.

The chain employs TRBV6-6 and TRBJ1-1; D gene uncertain. Looked up from germline, CDR1 is MNHNY and CDR2 is SVGAGI (reference sequence). This CDR3 contains 13 residues. Trimming stripped 2 bases from V and 1 base from J, with 5 bases between. The CDR3, as DNA: TGTGCCAGCAGTTACCCCGGGAACACTGAAGCTTTCTTT. Residues: CASSYPGNTEAFF.

A remark on this clone: This sample also contains other DNA sequences that code for the same CDR3. The rearrangement uses TRBV5-1 and TRBJ2-5, with 11 bases lining up with TRBD2. The germline CDR1 and CDR2 sequences are SGHRS and YFSETQ. V shed 0 bases and J 1 base; nucleotides not matched to a gene: 5. The CDR3 loop spans 17 amino acids. This CDR3 is CASSLALAGGPQETQYF. CDR3 nucleotide sequence: TGCGCCAGCAGCTTGGCGCTAGCGGGGGGCCCCCAAGAGACCCAGTACTTC.

CDR3 bases: TGTGCCAGCAGAGCGGGCGGCTCGTACTACGAGCAGTACTTC. As protein: CASRAGGSYYEQYF. This chain joins TRBV11-2 and TRBJ2-7; D may be TRBD2 (6 bases). The germline V gene has CDR1 SGHAT and CDR2 FQNNGV. There are 14 residues in the CDR3. V was clipped by 6 bases and J by 3 bases, with 15 bases between them.

V and J are TRBV4-3 and TRBJ1-2, with D possibly being TRBD1 (5 bases). This CDR3 has 15 residues. Trimming shortened V by 0 bases and J by 6 bases, and 14 bases separated the two germline ends. Germline V gene lookup returns CDR1 LGHNA and CDR2 YSLEER. The DNA of the CDR3 is TGCGCCAGCAGCCAAGATCTCCCAGGGAGAGATGGCTACACCTTC. Encoded protein: CASSQDLPGRDGYTF.

The rearrangement joins TRBV14 to TRBJ1-3; D is possibly TRBD1 (5 bases). This CDR3 has 15 amino acids. V was trimmed by 1 base and J by 0 bases, leaving 7 bases between them. The germline V gene has CDR1 SGHDN and CDR2 FVKESK. The CDR3 DNA sequence: TGTGCCAGCAGCCAAGGGACATACTCTGGAAACACCATATATTTT. Translation: CASSQGTYSGNTIYF.

CDR3 coding DNA: TGTGCCATCAGTGAGACCCAGACTCGACAGATCTCTGGAAACACCATATATTTT. Translating it yields CAISETQTRQISGNTIYF. The chain combines TRBV10-3 with TRBJ1-3; weak D call: TRBD1 (5 bases). Trimming took 2 bases from V and 0 from J, leaving 17 bases between them. Germline values: CDR1 ENHRY, CDR2 SYGVKD. The CDR3 length is 18 residues.

This clone was picked up many times. The chain uses TRBV7-9 and TRBJ2-1; D may be TRBD1 (7 bases). The CDR3 consists of 15 residues. V lost 2 bases to trimming and J lost 5 bases, with 13 bases between them. Germline assignment: CDR1 SEHNR and CDR2 FQNEAQ (reference sequence). The CDR3 DNA is TGTGCCAGCAGCTTAAGGCAGGGGGGTAACAATGAGCAGTTCTTC. Its protein product is CASSLRQGGNNEQFF.

The rearrangement joins TRBV4-1 to TRBJ2-1; 11 nucleotides line up with TRBD2. Germline loops: CDR1 MGHRA, CDR2 YSYEKL. J lost 8 bases, V lost 2 bases, and 5 bases had no gene match. CDR3 length: 15 residues. The CDR3: CASSQPGLADDEQFF. The CDR3 bases are TGCGCCAGCAGCCAACCGGGACTAGCGGACGATGAGCAGTTCTTC.

The gene calls are TRBV5-6 and TRBJ2-7, with D possibly matching TRBD1 (5 bases). The V gene's germline CDR1 is SGHDT and CDR2 YYEEEE. Trimming took off 3 bases at V and 2 bases at J, with 12 bases between the two ends. CDR3 length: 14 residues. CDR3 bases: TGTGCCAGCAGCTCTATAGACAGACCCTACGAGCAGTACTTC. This gives the protein CASSSIDRPYEQYF.

This clone was seen a handful of times. The chain uses TRBV30 and TRBJ1-2; 8 nucleotides align to TRBD1. Per germline, CDR1 GTSNPN and CDR2 SVGIG (reference sequence). V gave up 3 bases and J gave up 2 bases; unmatched junction bases: 5. The CDR3 runs 14 residues. CDR3 loop: CAWRTQGENYGYTF. The CDR3 nucleotides read TGTGCCTGGAGGACACAGGGGGAGAACTATGGCTACACCTTC.

This chain links TRBV7-3 with TRBJ2-1, with 10 bases fitting TRBD2. V was pared by 5 bases and J by 4 bases, with 8 bases of the junction left unmatched. The CDR3 covers 16 residues. Looked up from germline, CDR1 is SGHTA and CDR2 is FQGTGA. The CDR3 sequence: CASSPQLTSGYNEQFF. The CDR3 bases are TGTGCCAGCAGCCCCCAGTTGACTAGCGGGTACAATGAGCAGTTCTTC.

This chain connects TRBV24-1 to TRBJ2-7; D might be TRBD1 (5 bases). V shed 3 bases and J shed 1 base, with 9 bases lying between them. CDR1 is KGHDR, CDR2 SFDVKD, per germline. The CDR3 runs 14 residues. In nucleotides, the CDR3 is TGTGCCACCAGTGATGACCAGGGATCCTACGAGCAGTACTTC. This sequence encodes CATSDDQGSYEQYF.

V is TRBV4-1 and J is TRBJ1-1, with TRBD1 matching over 7 bases. The J segment lost 3 bases and the V segment lost 4 bases, leaving 14 bases of the junction unmatched. The CDR3 runs 17 residues. CDR1 MGHRA and CDR2 YSYEKL come from the germline V gene. CDR3 nucleotides: TGCGCCAGCAGCCTCCGAGGGGGCAGGGTCGAGGACACTGAAGCTTTCTTT. Translation gives CASSLRGGRVEDTEAFF.

This clone was detected a few times. The chain joins TRBV9 to TRBJ1-1; tentatively, D is TRBD1 (5 bases). The CDR3 contains 13 residues. Trimming stripped 0 bases from V and 3 bases from J, with 6 bases between. Germline values: CDR1 SGDLS, CDR2 YYNGEE. CDR3 region: CASSVGGYTEAFF. CDR3 nucleotides: TGTGCCAGCAGCGTAGGGGGGTACACTGAAGCTTTCTTT.

This rearrangement joins TRBV3-1 (or the pseudogene TRBV3-2) to TRBJ2-7; possible D gene TRBD1, 6 bases. Germline V lookup: CDR1 LGHDT, CDR2 YNNKEL (reference sequence). The length of the CDR3 is 13 residues. V lost 8 bases and J lost 6, with 17 bases in between. The CDR3, as DNA: TGTGCCAGCTCCCCAGGGGTAGCACGCGAGCAGTACTTC. This translates into CASSPGVAREQYF.

This chain connects TRBV28 to TRBJ2-7; TRBD1 might be the D (6 bases). This CDR3 has 12 residues. V gave up 5 bases and J gave up 6 bases, with 11 bases separating them. Germline values: CDR1 MDHEN, CDR2 SYDVKM. In DNA, the CDR3 is TGTGCCAGCAGTATACAGGGTGGCGAGCAGTACTTC. Translation gives CASSIQGGEQYF.

This chain links TRBV30 with TRBJ1-6; no definite D call. The germline V gene has CDR1 GTSNPN and CDR2 SVGIG (reference sequence). This CDR3 spans 17 amino acids. V was clipped by 2 bases and J by 3 bases, with 17 bases between them. The CDR3 here is CAWSPIPLGDYNSPLHF. The DNA of the CDR3 is TGTGCCTGGAGTCCTATTCCCTTGGGAGACTATAATTCACCCCTCCACTTT.

The genes are TRBV7-9 and TRBJ2-7; D may be TRBD2 (6 bases). The V end lost 1 base, the J end lost 5 bases, and 9 bases lay between the germline ends. The CDR3 spans 13 residues. CDR1 is SEHNR and CDR2 is FQNEAQ in the germline V gene (reference sequence). In DNA, the CDR3 is TGTGCCAGCAGCTTAGGATCGGGAGACGAGCAGTACTTC. Amino acid sequence: CASSLGSGDEQYF.

V usage is TRBV24-1 and J usage is TRBJ2-3, with 7 nucleotides matching TRBD2. The J segment lost 0 bases and the V segment lost 5 bases, leaving 10 bases of the junction unmatched. CDR1 is KGHDR and CDR2 is SFDVKD in the germline V gene. There are 17 residues in the CDR3. CDR3 amino acids: CATSGASGTASTDTQYF. DNA for the CDR3: TGTGCCACCAGTGGGGCTAGCGGTACCGCTAGCACAGATACGCAGTATTTT.

The chain has TRBV3-1 (or the pseudogene TRBV3-2) and TRBJ1-2, with TRBD1 identical over 10 bases. This CDR3 spans 13 amino acids. The germline gives CDR1 LGHDT, CDR2 YNNKEL (reference sequence). V lost 4 bases and J lost 8; bases outside the gene matches: 4. The CDR3 coding sequence is TGTGCCAGCAGCCTGCGGGACAGGGGCGGCTACACCTTC. As protein: CASSLRDRGGYTF.

This sequence joins TRBV9 and TRBJ2-3, with D perhaps matching TRBD1 (5 bases). The CDR3 has 16 residues. Between the trimmed V and J ends, which lost 3 bases and 1 base, there was a span of 15 bases. The germline gives CDR1 SGDLS, CDR2 YYNGEE. This CDR3 is CASSAMGRPGTDTQYF. The CDR3 DNA reads TGTGCCAGCAGCGCCATGGGGCGGCCCGGCACAGATACGCAGTATTTT.

V and J are TRBV28 and TRBJ2-7; either TRBD1 or TRBD2 may supply D (5 bases each). Germline V lookup: CDR1 MDHEN, CDR2 SYDVKM. The V end lost 6 bases, the J end lost 5 bases, and 20 bases lay between the germline ends. The CDR3 has 15 residues. CDR3 protein: CASRGVKISVHEQYF. The CDR3 DNA reads as TGTGCCAGCAGGGGGGTTAAGATCTCAGTCCACGAGCAGTACTTC.

The gene calls are TRBV6-5 and TRBJ1-2; D unclear. This CDR3 contains 12 residues. V gave up 6 bases and J gave up 4 bases, with 9 bases separating them. The germline gives CDR1 MNHEY, CDR2 SVGAGI. The CDR3 DNA reads TGTGCCAGCAGAGGAGGGTTCTATGGCTACACCTTC. Translation: CASRGGFYGYTF.

This clone was seen once. The rearrangement joins TRBV5-1 to TRBJ2-7; 7 nucleotides align to TRBD1. The CDR3 runs to 13 residues. Germline values: CDR1 SGHRS, CDR2 YFSETQ. J gave up 2 bases and V 4 bases, and 3 bases lay outside the gene matches. This chain's CDR3 is CASSPGGPYEQYF. The CDR3 DNA is TGCGCCAGCAGCCCAGGGGGTCCCTACGAGCAGTACTTC. Combining the CDR3 with reference TRBV5-1 and TRBJ2-7 gives the whole variable domain KAGVTQTPRYLIKTRGQQVTLSCSPISGHRSVSWYQQTPGQGLQFLFEYFSETQRNKGNFPGRFSGRQFSNSRSEMNVSTLELGDSALYLCASSPGGPYEQYFGPGTRLTVT.